This T cell receptor (beta chain) stems from a study of T cells after yellow fever vaccination. TCRdb itself ran the 5' RACE reads through MiXCR, one entry per CDR3 protein. This table holds 300,000 or so distinct CDR3 sequences, 8.7% found once. With 4 bases removed from V and 2 bases from J, the gap between germline ends came to 12 bases. CDR3 size: 14 residues. Germline assignment: CDR1 SGHRS and CDR2 YFSETQ. The chain uses TRBV5-1 and TRBJ2-5; D is uncertain. The TCR was taken from a man aged 18 to 30 who received the YFV17D yellow fever vaccine. This specimen was CD4+ T cells sorted from PBMCs, taken 5 days after the yellow fever booster vaccination. Here the CDR3 reads CASSTRQLQETQYF. CDR3 sequence (DNA): TGCGCCAGCAGCACGAGGCAGCTACAAGAGACCCAGTACTTC. The full variable domain, rest sourced from reference TRBV5-1 and TRBJ2-5, is KAGVTQTPRYLIKTRGQQVTLSCSPISGHRSVSWYQQTPGQGLQFLFEYFSETQRNKGNFPGRFSGRQFSNSRSEMNVSTLELGDSALYLCASSTRQLQETQYFGPGTRLLVL.